The 12 T cell receptor beta chains given below trace back to one sample, sequenced in a study of blood T cell repertoires in COVID-19. Here immunoSEQ multiplex PCR was the method, and the copy in TCRdb shows in-frame clones only, minus some. The sample holds fewer than 250,000 clones, around 85% seen once. Sequencing was performed on peripheral blood. The source of these receptors is a man in his forties with acute or convalescent COVID-19.

V and J are TRBV29-1 and TRBJ2-7; 8 bases match TRBD1. Germline-derived CDR1 and CDR2 are SQVTM and ANQGSEA. CDR3 length: 17 amino acids. J was trimmed by 3 bases and V by 1 base; bases with no gene match: 14. CDR3 in DNA: TGCAGCGTTGAAGGAGGGGGACAGGCCGGTTTCCTCTACGAGCAGTACTTC. It encodes CSVEGGGQAGFLYEQYF.

V usage is TRBV6-5 and J usage is TRBJ2-7; D perhaps matches TRBD1 (5 bases). Germline lookup yields CDR1 MNHEY and CDR2 SVGAGI. V lost 6 bases to trimming and J lost 6 bases, with 18 bases between them. The CDR3 consists of 14 residues. The CDR3 is CASRMMGRLGEQYF. The CDR3 nucleotides read TGTGCCAGCAGGATGATGGGGCGCCTGGGCGAGCAGTACTTC.

In this sample, this clone turned up once. This sequence joins TRBV27 and TRBJ1-5; 10 bases are shared with TRBD1. V lost 3 bases, J lost 2 bases, and 1 base stayed unmatched. The CDR3 length is 15 residues. Germline CDR1 and CDR2: MNHEY and SMNVEV (reference sequence). The CDR3 DNA reads TGTGCCAGCAGTTTTGGGACAGGGGGCAATCAGCCCCAGCATTTT. Its translation: CASSFGTGGNQPQHF.

This chain connects TRBV11-2 to TRBJ2-4; tentatively, D is TRBD2 (5 bases). The V end lost 3 bases, the J end lost 0 bases, and 15 bases lay between the germline ends. Germline V gene sequence: CDR1 SGHAT, CDR2 FQNNGV. The CDR3 runs to 17 residues. In DNA, the CDR3 is TGTGCCAGCAGCTTTTGGGCAGCTAGCCTAGCCAAAAACATTCAGTACTTC. It is translated as CASSFWAASLAKNIQYF.

The rearrangement joins TRBV7-2 to TRBJ2-2, with no clear D. Germline loops: CDR1 SGHTA, CDR2 FQGNSA. The CDR3 sequence is 15 residues long. V shed 2 bases and J shed 0 bases, with 7 bases lying between them. CDR3 sequence: CASSLQVANTGELFF. CDR3 nucleotide sequence: TGTGCCAGCAGCTTACAGGTAGCGAACACCGGGGAGCTGTTTTTT.

V and J are TRBV7-6 and TRBJ2-3; maybe TRBD2 (6 bases). Germline values: CDR1 SGHVS, CDR2 FNYEAQ. Trimming cost V 0 bases and J 6 bases, with 19 bases left between them. CDR3 length: 17 residues. The CDR3 loop is CASSLALTGGSGDTQYF. The CDR3 DNA reads TGTGCCAGCAGCTTAGCCCTTACTGGGGGGTCGGGGGATACGCAGTATTTT.

This clone was observed a few times. V is TRBV6-5 and J is TRBJ1-1, with 7 bases aligning to TRBD1. V lost 6 bases, J lost 7 bases, and 5 bases stayed unmatched. The CDR3 length is 12 residues. Germline V gene data show CDR1 as MNHEY and CDR2 as SVGAGI. The CDR3: CASRGTEVEAFF. The DNA for the CDR3 is TGTGCCAGCAGGGGGACAGAAGTTGAAGCTTTCTTT.

This sequence joins TRBV27 and TRBJ2-1; 13 bases agree with TRBD2. Germline-derived CDR1 and CDR2 are MNHEY and SMNVEV (reference sequence). The CDR3 extends over 14 amino acids. V trimming: 10 bases; J trimming: 8 bases; junction bases outside the gene matches: 8. The CDR3 bases are TGTGCCACCACACTAGCGGGAGGGCTACATGAGCAGTTCTTC. Translating it yields CATTLAGGLHEQFF.

The genes are TRBV7-9 and TRBJ1-1; D remains unclear. V was pared by 1 base and J by 2 bases, with 5 bases between. This CDR3 has 13 residues. Germline-derived CDR1 and CDR2 are SEHNR and FQNEAQ (reference sequence). Here the CDR3 DNA reads TGTGCCAGCAGCTTAGTTTTAAACACTGAAGCTTTCTTT. It encodes CASSLVLNTEAFF.

This clone came up once. This chain uses TRBV6-5 with TRBJ2-1, with D possibly TRBD1 on 6 matching bases. The germline CDR1 and CDR2 sequences are MNHEY and SVGAGI. This CDR3 is 15 amino acids long. Trimming shortened V by 4 bases and J by 8 bases, and 18 bases separated the two germline ends. CDR3 residues: CASSSWGQPGYEQFF. In DNA, the CDR3 is TGTGCCAGCAGTTCTTGGGGACAACCAGGGTATGAGCAGTTCTTC.

The J gene is TRBJ1-1, the V gene TRBV5-4; D call uncertain. Germline lookup yields CDR1 SGHNT and CDR2 YYREEE (reference sequence). The CDR3 length is 15 residues. Trimming removed 2 bases at V and 10 bases at J, with 21 bases between. CDR3 nucleotides: TGTGCCAGCAGCTTCAGACAAACGGCCCAAACAGTAGCTTTCTTT. Translated, it gives CASSFRQTAQTVAFF.

V usage is TRBV18 and J usage is TRBJ2-3; no definite D call. The V gene's germline CDR1 is KGHSH and CDR2 LQKENI. Trimming shortened V by 1 base and J by 4 bases, and 6 bases separated the two germline ends. This CDR3 has 13 residues. CDR3 loop: CASSPLTADTQYF. CDR3 DNA sequence: TGTGCCAGCTCACCACTCACGGCAGATACGCAGTATTTT.